A single sample gave rise to the 20 T cell receptor beta chains below, sequenced in a study of beta chain features in type 1 diabetes. Overall study results and limits: Across all four CD4+ subsets, people with type 1 diabetes showed modestly shorter TCRB CDR3s.

The whole isolated RNA underwent reverse transcription, so sequencing captured expressed TCRB transcripts. Assay used: immunoSEQ multiplex PCR; TCRdb lists only in-frame clones, some missing. The table includes around 180,000 clones, around 7.8% detected once. Their antigen targets remain unknown. The sequenced sample was central memory CD4+ T cells from blood. The receptors derive from a woman in her thirties or forties with type 1 diabetes.

This clone was counted between two and nine times. The rearrangement uses TRBV27 and TRBJ1-1; D is perhaps TRBD1 (5 bases). Deletions cut 2 bases from V and 4 bases from J, with 11 bases between. The length of the CDR3 is 14 residues. The V gene's germline CDR1 is MNHEY and CDR2 SMNVEV (reference sequence). This CDR3 is CASSLAGRSTEAFF. DNA for the CDR3: TGTGCCAGCAGTTTAGCAGGGAGGAGCACTGAAGCTTTCTTT.

This rearrangement joins TRBV18 to TRBJ1-1; D remains unclear. V lost 1 base, J lost 7 bases, and 7 bases lay in between. The CDR3 has 12 amino acids. Germline V gives CDR1 KGHSH, CDR2 LQKENI. For the CDR3, the DNA is TGTGCCAGCTCACCACGGGCAGGTGAAGCTTTCTTT. It encodes CASSPRAGEAFF.

Only a few counts were recorded for this clone. The chain couples TRBV2 to TRBJ1-2; no clear D gene. The germline V and J ends were trimmed by 2 bases and 8 bases, with 12 bases remaining between them. The CDR3 runs to 13 residues. CDR1 and CDR2 (germline): SNHLY, FYNNEI. The CDR3 DNA follows: TGTGCCAGCAGTGAAAGCTCGGCGGTGGGCTACACCTTC. It encodes CASSESSAVGYTF.

The chain carries TRBV7-8 and TRBJ2-5; unclear D gene. The CDR3 is made up of 14 amino acids. The V gene's germline CDR1 is SGHVS and CDR2 FQNEAQ. V was cut by 0 bases and J by 4 bases, with 9 bases left in between. The chain's CDR3 is CASSLAQNRETQYF. The CDR3 DNA is TGTGCCAGCAGCTTAGCGCAGAATCGAGAGACCCAGTACTTC. The variable domain in full, completed from reference TRBV7-8 and TRBJ2-5, reads GAGVSQSPRYKVAKRGQDVALRCDPISGHVSLFWYQQALGQGPEFLTYFQNEAQLDKSGLPSDRFFAERPEGSVSTLKIQRTQQEDSAVYLCASSLAQNRETQYFGPGTRLLVL.

This clone was observed a few times. V and J are TRBV7-2 and TRBJ2-5; a possible D gene is TRBD1 (6 bases). The CDR3 totals 14 residues. Trimming shortened V by 1 base and J by 5 bases, and 11 bases separated the two germline ends. Germline-derived CDR1 and CDR2 are SGHTA and FQGNSA. As DNA, the CDR3 is TGTGCCAGCAGCTTAGATCCCCAGGGGGAGACCCAGTACTTC. Translated: CASSLDPQGETQYF.

This clone was counted a few times. The V and J genes are TRBV7-9 and TRBJ2-1, with 7 bases aligning to TRBD1. Per germline, CDR1 SEHNR and CDR2 FQNEAQ (reference sequence). The V gene end was trimmed by 2 bases and the J gene end by 6 bases; junction bases not matched to a gene: 16. The CDR3 totals 18 residues. CDR3 residues: CASSLRPGQSHLINEQFF. CDR3 nucleotide sequence: TGTGCCAGCAGCTTACGGCCGGGACAGTCTCATTTAATCAATGAGCAGTTCTTC. The full variable domain, rest sourced from reference TRBV7-9 and TRBJ2-1, is DTGVSQNPRHKITKRGQNVTFRCDPISEHNRLYWYRQTLGQGPEFLTYFQNEAQLEKSRLLSDRFSAERPKGSFSTLEIQRTEQGDSAMYLCASSLRPGQSHLINEQFFGPGTRLTVL.

This clone has only a few counts. The genes are TRBV7-9 and TRBJ2-7; D might be TRBD1 (6 bases). Trimming took off 7 bases at V and 7 bases at J, with 14 bases between the two ends. The germline V gene encodes CDR1 SEHNR and CDR2 FQNEAQ (reference sequence). The CDR3 runs to 12 residues. The CDR3 loop is CASNTGTLEQYF. In DNA form, the CDR3 reads TGTGCCAGCAATACAGGGACACTAGAGCAGTACTTC.

This clone was detected a few times. The rearrangement uses TRBV18 and TRBJ1-1; no clear D gene. This CDR3 is built from 13 residues. CDR1 and CDR2 (germline): KGHSH, LQKENI. V lost 5 bases and J 9 bases, leaving 16 bases between the germline ends. The chain's CDR3 is CASSATETRQAFF. CDR3 nucleotide sequence: TGTGCCAGCTCAGCCACCGAGACACGTCAAGCTTTCTTT.

In this sample, this clone turned up a few times. CDR3 residues: CASSLGGLPYGYTF. The CDR3 nucleotides read TGTGCCAGCAGTCTCGGGGGGCTGCCCTATGGCTACACCTTC. The chain combines TRBV28 with TRBJ1-2; weak D call: TRBD1 (6 bases). The V end lost 5 bases, the J end lost 4 bases, and 14 bases lay between the germline ends. Germline assignment: CDR1 MDHEN and CDR2 SYDVKM. The CDR3 length is 14 residues.

In its sample, this clone was seen a few times. This chain uses TRBV4-3 with TRBJ2-1; 10 bases match TRBD2. CDR1 and CDR2 (germline): LGHNA, YSLEER. The CDR3 spans 17 residues. V lost 0 bases and J lost 3; bases outside the gene matches: 5. CDR3 sequence reads: CASSQDGPSGGYNEQFF. Here the CDR3 DNA reads TGCGCCAGCAGCCAAGATGGGCCTAGCGGGGGCTACAATGAGCAGTTCTTC.

This clone was observed a few times. The chain has TRBV5-1 and TRBJ1-5, with TRBD1 matching over 7 bases. The CDR3 is 13 amino acids. With V trimmed by 2 bases and J by 5 bases, 1 base remained unmatched. Germline loops: CDR1 SGHRS, CDR2 YFSETQ. CDR3 protein: CASSFDRDQPQHF. The DNA for the CDR3 is TGCGCCAGCAGCTTTGACAGGGATCAGCCCCAGCATTTT.

V gene TRBV9 combines with J gene TRBJ1-4, with D maybe TRBD1 (5 bases). Per the germline V gene, CDR1 is SGDLS and CDR2 is YYNGEE. The germline V and J ends were trimmed by 0 bases and 9 bases, with 18 bases remaining between them. The CDR3 spans 16 residues. The CDR3 DNA reads TGTGCCAGCAGCGTAGTGCCAGGGACTAGAGGACAAAAACTGTTTTTT. Translating gives CASSVVPGTRGQKLFF.

Only a few counts were recorded for this clone. This chain connects TRBV21-1 to TRBJ2-1; the table's TRBD1 call for D was not verified on the DNA. TRBV21-1 is given as a pseudogene. CDR3 length equals 13 residues. In nucleotides, the CDR3 is TGTGCCAGCAGCATCAGGGGCTACAATGAGCAGTTCTTC. Residues: CASSIRGYNEQFF.

The chain uses TRBV30 and TRBJ2-7; 10 nucleotides line up with TRBD2. This CDR3 comprises 18 residues. Germline V gene sequence: CDR1 GTSNPN, CDR2 SVGIG (reference sequence). V was pared by 0 bases and J by 5 bases, with 16 bases of the junction left unmatched. This CDR3 is CAWSVVLAGELGPHEQYF. CDR3 DNA sequence: TGTGCCTGGAGTGTGGTCCTAGCGGGAGAACTAGGTCCCCACGAGCAGTACTTC.

The chain combines TRBV6-6 with TRBJ2-2; a weak D match, TRBD1 (5 bases). V was cut by 6 bases and J by 7 bases, with 12 bases left in between. Germline assignment: CDR1 MNHNY and CDR2 SVGAGI (reference sequence). The CDR3 totals 13 residues. The chain's CDR3 is CASSSGFRGELFF. The CDR3 nucleotides read TGTGCCAGCAGCTCAGGGTTCCGCGGGGAGCTGTTTTTT.

This clone was seen only a few times. The chain is built from TRBV6-6 and TRBJ2-7, with a possible D match to TRBD2 (5 bases). Germline V gene lookup returns CDR1 MNHNY and CDR2 SVGAGI (reference sequence). The V and J ends lost 3 bases and 7 bases respectively, with 10 bases between them. The CDR3 contains 12 residues. DNA for the CDR3: TGTGCCAGCAGTTATGAGGGAAGGGAGCAGTACTTC. Translating it yields CASSYEGREQYF.

A few counts support this clone. The chain recombines TRBV29-1 with TRBJ2-1; D is ambiguous. V was cut by 7 bases and J by 9 bases, with 19 bases left in between. Germline CDR1 SQVTM, CDR2 ANQGSEA. The CDR3 totals 13 residues. The DNA of the CDR3 is TGCAGCGGCCTAACGCTCGTGCAACGTGAGCAGTTCTTC. This sequence encodes CSGLTLVQREQFF.

The chain recombines TRBV19 with TRBJ2-7; D might be TRBD1 (5 bases). Trimming shortened V by 4 bases and J by 0 bases, and 10 bases separated the two germline ends. This CDR3 is built from 14 residues. Germline CDR1 LNHDA, CDR2 SQIVND (reference sequence). The CDR3 DNA is TGTGCCAGTAGTACCAGGGCTTCCTCCTACGAGCAGTACTTC. Residues: CASSTRASSYEQYF.

This chain uses TRBV6-5 with TRBJ2-5; weak D call: TRBD1 (5 bases). Germline CDR1 reads MNHEY; CDR2 reads SVGAGI. V lost 2 bases, J lost 3 bases, and 7 bases lay in between. CDR3 size: 13 residues. The CDR3 spells CASSYGREETQYF. The DNA of the CDR3 is TGTGCCAGCAGTTACGGCAGGGAAGAGACCCAGTACTTC.

This chain links TRBV27 with TRBJ1-4; D gene unclear. CDR1 MNHEY and CDR2 SMNVEV come from the germline V gene (reference sequence). V shed 2 bases and J shed 9 bases, with 10 bases lying between them. CDR3 length: 13 amino acids. This chain's CDR3 is CASSLNAQQKLFF. Here the CDR3 DNA reads TGTGCCAGCAGTTTAAATGCACAGCAAAAACTGTTTTTT. The full variable domain, rest sourced from reference TRBV27 and TRBJ1-4, is EAQVTQNPRYLITVTGKKLTVTCSQNMNHEYMSWYRQDPGLGLRQIYYSMNVEVTDKGDVPEGYKVSRKEKRNFPLILESPSPNQTSLYFCASSLNAQQKLFFGSGTQLSVL.